This T cell receptor (beta chain) was recorded in a study of blood T cell repertoires in COVID-19. Study details: COVID-19 samples, acute and convalescent, were from the United States, Italy and Spain.

Assay used: immunoSEQ multiplex PCR; TCRdb lists only in-frame clones, some missing. The sample lists around 130,000 clones, about 80% seen once, with around 2.4% in the top ten. In germline, CDR1 is SNHLY, CDR2 FYNNEI. This CDR3 region has 15 residues. V lost 7 bases, J lost 0 bases, and 10 bases lay in between. The TCR sequence derives from a man aged 40-49 years with acute COVID-19. V is TRBV2 and J is TRBJ2-6; D is possibly TRBD1 (5 bases). The sequencing input was PBMCs or T cells enriched from blood (not recorded which). The CDR3 region is CASTLTDSGANVLTF. Written as DNA, the CDR3 is TGTGCCAGCACCCTGACAGACTCTGGGGCCAACGTCCTGACTTTC. Complete variable domain (other parts from reference TRBV2 and TRBJ2-6): EPEVTQTPSHQVTQMGQEVILRCVPISNHLYFYWYRQILGQKVEFLVSFYNNEISEKSEIFDDQFSVERPDGSNFTLKIRSTKLEDSAMYFCASTLTDSGANVLTFGAGSRLTVL.